Only a few counts were recorded for the clone carrying this T cell receptor (beta chain). The target antigen is unknown. This specimen comes from a study of blood T cells in healthy people across ages. Study results and limitations: The study found TCR beta diversity correlated strongly with naive T cell percentage. PBMCs left unsorted prevented a conclusive naive versus antigen-experienced comparison.

A sample-barcoded 5' primer and a J-beta primer mix were used in a second PCR of about 7 to 12 cycles. One entry per CDR3 protein, called by TCRdb with MiXCR from the 5' RACE reads. The sample lists 700,000 to 900,000 distinct CDR3 sequences, around 24% occurring once. CDR3 length: 16 amino acids. From germline, CDR1 is KGHSH and CDR2 LQKENI. The sample was also reused in another study, on T cells of mothers and their children. From that paper: In this cohort, donors were three healthy Caucasian mothers plus their six children. Per mother, over 8.5 million TCR beta CDR3 reads were obtained; per child, around 2.8 million.

The gene calls are TRBV18 and TRBJ2-5; TRBD1 agrees at 7 bases. The DNA end is more similar to TRBJ2-7, so the J call may be wrong. This clonotype originated in a boy aged 5-17 years in good health. What was sequenced was blood. The CDR3 DNA reads TGTGCCAGCTCCCGACCAATGACAGGGTATCAACACGAGCAGTACTTC. It is translated as CASSRPMTGYQHEQYF.